The rows below give T cell receptor beta chains drawn from one sample of a study of T cell responses to AZD1222 COVID-19 vaccine. Profiled with immunoSEQ multiplex PCR; TCRdb holds only in-frame clones, not every one. This table has over 150,000 clones, roughly nine tenths appearing once. The material was peripheral blood, obtained on day 0 of AZD1222 vaccination. These receptors were collected from an adult in good health. The CDR3 runs from the conserved cysteine through the conserved F or W. Fields, in order: clone size, V gene, J gene, D gene, CDR3 DNA, CDR3 protein. The D gene is left open where the match is weak. Not every row has a clone size; where given, it reads once, few, many or a size class.

>many|TRBV6-6|TRBJ1-6|TRBD1
TGTGCCAGCAGTCCGGACAGGGGGAATTCACCCCTCCACTTT
CASSPDRGNSPLHF
>NA|TRBV9|TRBJ2-1|TRBD1
TGTGCCAGCAGCACCCGACAGGGGGCGAATGAGCAGTTCTTC
CASSTRQGANEQFF
>NA|TRBV5-1|TRBJ2-7|TRBD1
TGCGCCAGCAGCTTGGGTCAACAGGGGATGAACGAGCAGTACTTC
CASSLGQQGMNEQYF
>NA|TRBV7-2|TRBJ2-3|NA
TGTGCCAGCACCCCTCTGGCGGGCGGCACAGATACGCAGTATTTT
CASTPLAGGTDTQYF
>NA|TRBV19|TRBJ2-1|TRBD2
TGTGCCACCCATGGCGGGGGGGGTGGAAATGAGCAGTTCTTC
CATHGGGGGNEQFF
>NA|TRBV4-2|TRBJ1-1|TRBD1
TGTGCCAGCAGCCAAGGACAGGGTCGTTGGACTGAAGCTTTCTTT
CASSQGQGRWTEAFF
>NA|TRBV6-2/TRBV6-3|TRBJ2-7|NA
TGTGCCAGCAGTGGAAGGTCGACCTACGAGCAGTACTTC
CASSGRSTYEQYF
>NA|TRBV6-5|TRBJ1-4|NA
TGTGCCAGCAGATCAGGCTCAACTAATGAAAAACTGTTTTTT
CASRSGSTNEKLFF
>NA|TRBV5-8|TRBJ2-1|TRBD2
TGTGCCAGCAGCTTGTTCGGGGGGGCTGGGAATGAGCAGTTCTTC
CASSLFGGAGNEQFF
>NA|TRBV6-1|TRBJ2-3|NA
TGTGCCAGCAGTGAAGGTGGTGCAGGAATGGGTAGCGCAGATACGCAGTATTTT
CASSEGGAGMGSADTQYF
>NA|TRBV19|TRBJ1-5|NA
TGTGCCAGTAGTATTTTGCATCTACAGAGCAATCAGCCCCAGCATTTT
CASSILHLQSNQPQHF
>NA|TRBV12-3/TRBV12-4|TRBJ1-2|NA
TGTGCCAGCAAACATGGGCGGAGGGGCTACACCTTC
CASKHGRRGYTF
>NA|TRBV6-5|TRBJ1-5|TRBD1
TGTGCCAGCAGTAATGGACAGGGTCAGCCCCAGCATTTT
CASSNGQGQPQHF
>NA|TRBV5-1|TRBJ1-2|TRBD1
TGCGCCAGCAGGGAACAGGGGAGGGATGGCTACACCTTC
CASREQGRDGYTF
>NA|TRBV7-2|TRBJ2-7|NA
TGTGCCAGCAGCCCGATTACAGCGTTCTACGAGCAGTACTTC
CASSPITAFYEQYF
>NA|TRBV5-4|TRBJ2-7|NA
TGTGCCAGCAGCCACCACGCAGCGTACCACGAGCAGTACTTC
CASSHHAAYHEQYF
>NA|TRBV3-1/TRBV3-2|TRBJ1-1|NA
TGTGCCAGCAGCCGGAACAGGGAGAACACTGAAGCTTTCTTT
CASSRNRENTEAFF
>NA|TRBV11-1|TRBJ2-7|NA
TGTGCCAGCAGCCAACGGGGCCTAAATCTGGGTTACGAGCAGTACTTC
CASSQRGLNLGYEQYF
>NA|TRBV25-1|TRBJ1-5|TRBD1
TGTGCCAGCAGTGGAGACAGGGACCTTAATCAGCCCCAGCATTTT
CASSGDRDLNQPQHF
>once|TRBV10-2|TRBJ2-3|NA
TGCGCCAGCAGTGTTTCCAGCCTAGGGGATACGCAGTATTTT
CASSVSSLGDTQYF
>once|TRBV6-1|TRBJ1-3|NA
TGTGCCAGCAGTGAAAATTGGGGCGGGAGCTCTGGAAACACCATATATTTT
CASSENWGGSSGNTIYF
>NA|TRBV6-1|TRBJ2-7|NA
TGTGCCAGCAGTGAAAACGTGGGCTACGAGCAGTACTTC
CASSENVGYEQYF